Listed below are T cell receptor beta chains from one sample, sequenced in a study of cytomegalovirus exposure and HLA in healthy donors. Measured with immunoSEQ multiplex PCR; TCRdb has only the in-frame clones, and not every one. The table records approximately 160,000 clones, roughly 64% of them present only once. Sequenced material: PBMCs. The receptors here all came from a woman aged 25-40 years in good health and CMV-seropositive. Both conserved end residues are trimmed from each CDR3. Each record gives: V gene, J gene, CDR3 protein.

V gene: TRBV2; J gene: TRBJ2-7; CDR3 protein: ASRGVKGQLYEQY
V gene: TRBV2; J gene: TRBJ2-3; CDR3 protein: ASSATSATDTQY
V gene: TRBV29-1; J gene: TRBJ1-1; CDR3 protein: SVVAGEMNTEAF
V gene: TRBV28; J gene: TRBJ2-3; CDR3 protein: ASSPPHVGGAAGQY
V gene: TRBV5-1; J gene: TRBJ2-2; CDR3 protein: ASGLAGGGVTGELF
V gene: TRBV25-1; J gene: TRBJ1-4; CDR3 protein: ASKANSGNEKLF
V gene: TRBV6-1; J gene: TRBJ2-3; CDR3 protein: ASSDGRGTDTQY
V gene: TRBV5-1; J gene: TRBJ1-2; CDR3 protein: ASSSDRGDGYT
V gene: TRBV13; J gene: TRBJ1-1; CDR3 protein: ASSLFLLQGGNTEAF
V gene: TRBV6-1; J gene: TRBJ2-1; CDR3 protein: ASKTSGIMGGQF
V gene: TRBV15; J gene: TRBJ2-3; CDR3 protein: ATSRDLSTQY
V gene: TRBV27; J gene: TRBJ2-3; CDR3 protein: ASSLSSGSRPDTQY
V gene: TRBV30; J gene: TRBJ1-1; CDR3 protein: AWRGQLISEAF
V gene: TRBV9; J gene: TRBJ2-1; CDR3 protein: ASSGALATAYNEQF
V gene: TRBV5-6; J gene: TRBJ1-5; CDR3 protein: ASSSTGGVYQPQH
V gene: TRBV19; J gene: TRBJ1-2; CDR3 protein: ASRTGGAGYT
V gene: TRBV21-1; J gene: TRBJ1-1; CDR3 protein: ASSSGAF
V gene: TRBV10-3; J gene: TRBJ2-1; CDR3 protein: AISGGGSEQF
V gene: TRBV5-1; J gene: TRBJ2-5; CDR3 protein: ASSLWGLVETQY
V gene: TRBV7-3; J gene: TRBJ2-1; CDR3 protein: ASSLRRQGDEQF
V gene: TRBV6-4; J gene: TRBJ2-1; CDR3 protein: ASSDYRGGRHEQF
V gene: TRBV18; J gene: TRBJ1-3; CDR3 protein: ASSLDRSSGNTIY
V gene: TRBV19; J gene: TRBJ2-7; CDR3 protein: ASSLSAGGAYGVQY
V gene: TRBV5-1; J gene: TRBJ1-2; CDR3 protein: ASSLTGHGEGYT
V gene: TRBV4-1; J gene: TRBJ2-3; CDR3 protein: ASSQVPRGAGGAYTQY
V gene: TRBV7-6; J gene: TRBJ2-1; CDR3 protein: ASSSGTPSAYNEQF
V gene: TRBV6-4; J gene: TRBJ1-5; CDR3 protein: ASSPFPGQGQPQH
V gene: TRBV2; J gene: TRBJ2-2; CDR3 protein: ASCAGGNTGELF
V gene: TRBV5-1; J gene: TRBJ1-1; CDR3 protein: ASSLGGGRLRNTEAF
V gene: TRBV5-1; J gene: TRBJ2-7; CDR3 protein: ASSSVISYEQY
V gene: TRBV5-1; J gene: TRBJ1-3; CDR3 protein: ASSRGEKGNTIY
V gene: TRBV7-8; J gene: TRBJ2-6; CDR3 protein: ASSLTGGANVLT
V gene: TRBV11-2; J gene: TRBJ2-7; CDR3 protein: ASSHGTGFRGYEQY
V gene: TRBV27; J gene: TRBJ1-2; CDR3 protein: ASRVGGTGGYT